This T cell receptor (beta chain) was sequenced during a study of shared clonotypes between healthy human individuals. The CDR3 extends over 13 amino acids. The ends were cut back, 2 bases at V and 2 bases at J, with 6 bases in the middle. From germline, CDR1 is KGHSH and CDR2 LQKENI. The protocol was immunoSEQ multiplex PCR, while the TCRdb copy is restricted to in-frame clones and leaves out a portion. This table has 1.5 million to 2.5 million clones, approximately 95% appearing once. Positive CCR7 selection of CD45RO-negative cells yielded the naive CD8 cells, and terminally differentiated effector memory CD45RA+ cells were excluded.

The genes are TRBV18 and TRBJ2-5; unclear D gene. The source of this sequence is a man younger than 35 in good health. Sequenced sample: naive CD8+ T cells sorted from blood. The CDR3 sequence is CASSPSPQETQYF. CDR3 coding DNA: TGTGCCAGCTCACCATCCCCACAAGAGACCCAGTACTTC.